Detailed here is one T cell receptor beta chain. This sample was included in a study of cytotoxic CD8 clonotypes in ibrutinib-treated CLL. This CDR3 has 16 amino acids. Germline CDR1 SGHTA, CDR2 FQGTGA. V was pared by 5 bases and J by 1 base, with 9 bases of the junction left unmatched. Sequencing sought depths of 1 in 200,000 to 1 in 1 million T cells. The method was immunoSEQ multiplex PCR; TCRdb's version includes in-frame clones alone and lacks a portion of them. The sample holds tens of thousands of clones, around 53% seen once. The sample in question was PBMCs, obtained before ibrutinib treatment. The clonotype was recovered from a human donor with chronic lymphocytic leukemia. The chain recombines TRBV7-3 with TRBJ2-3; 7 nucleotides line up with TRBD2. In DNA form, the CDR3 reads TGTGCCAGCAGCAACAGCCGGGACTACGGCACAGATACGCAGTATTTT. It is translated as CASSNSRDYGTDTQYF. Variable domain in full (rest from reference TRBV7-3 and TRBJ2-3): GAGVSQTPSNKVTEKGKYVELRCDPISGHTALYWYRQSLGQGPEFLIYFQGTGAADDSGLPNDRFFAVRPEGSVSTLKIQRTERGDSAVYLCASSNSRDYGTDTQYFGPGTRLTVL.